This T cell receptor beta chain was found in a study of monozygotic twins with inflammatory bowel disease. Notes on the study in general: Support was lacking for any single strong IBD-associated signal or clonotype. Variability may have been added to patient repertoires by differing immunosuppressive treatments.

Per germline, CDR1 SQVTM and CDR2 ANQGSEA. The CDR3 consists of 14 residues. Template switching appended UMIs that held a 6-nucleotide sample barcode. TCRdb reprocessed the 5' RACE reads and stores each CDR3 protein as one record, lacking DNA. This sample's table reports over 90,000 distinct CDR3 sequences. As to this clonotype: Its matching antigen is unknown.

The specimen was blood. This clonotype was sampled from a human donor with ulcerative colitis or Crohn's disease, or a healthy co-twin of an affected twin (not recorded which). This chain links TRBV29-1 with TRBJ2-7; the D gene TCRdb calls, TRBD2, cannot be checked with no DNA. The CDR3 is CSVAGTSFSYEQYF.